This is a list of T cell receptor beta chains from one sample in a study of T-cell reconstitution after alpha-beta-depleted transplantation in children. TCRdb recomputed calls from the PCR reads with MiXCR, one row per CDR3 protein. The table has hundreds of thousands of distinct CDR3 sequences, over 9.5% seen once; the top ten hold roughly 4%. The sequenced sample was PBMCs from the stem cell graft donor, obtained from the stem cell graft. The receptors shown here come from a human donor who donated a stem cell graft to a child with acute myeloid leukemia. Both conserved end residues are part of each CDR3. The D gene is left open where the match is weak. The size entry is marked missing in some rows and otherwise reads once, few, many or a size class.

V gene,D gene,J gene,clone size,CDR3 DNA,CDR3 protein
TRBV7-8,.,TRBJ1-5,many,TGTGCCAGCAGCTCCCGGGACAACATCTTAGTGGGCAATCAGCCCCAGCATTTT,CASSSRDNILVGNQPQHF
TRBV20-1,TRBD1,TRBJ1-5,.,TGCAGTGCTGGCAAGGACAGGGGAGGACAGCCCCAGCATTTT,CSAGKDRGGQPQHF
TRBV7-2,.,TRBJ2-1,many,TGTGCCAGCAGCCCACGCCTCCACAGCTACAATGAGCAGTTCTTC,CASSPRLHSYNEQFF
TRBV7-9,TRBD2,TRBJ2-7,many,TGTGCCAGCGGGACTAGCGGGACTCCCTACGAGCAGTACTTC,CASGTSGTPYEQYF
TRBV10-3,.,TRBJ2-3,many,TGTGCCATCAGTGACTCCTTCACAGATACGCAGTATTTT,CAISDSFTDTQYF
TRBV28,.,TRBJ2-1,few,TGTGCCAGCAGTTTTGCAGAACTAATCTACAATGAGCAGTTCTTC,CASSFAELIYNEQFF
TRBV6-2/TRBV6-3,.,TRBJ1-1,.,TGTGCCAGCAGTTACGGGGGGCGCGGGAACACTGAAGCTTTCTTT,CASSYGGRGNTEAFF
TRBV5-1,TRBD1,TRBJ2-7,.,TGCGCCAGCAGCTCCCTCAGACAGGGGGCGATAACCTACGAGCAGTACTTC,CASSSLRQGAITYEQYF
TRBV20-1,TRBD2,TRBJ2-3,.,TGCAGTGCTAGAGATGCGGCGGGAGTAGATACGCAGTATTTT,CSARDAAGVDTQYF
TRBV24-1,TRBD1,TRBJ2-1,few,TGTGCCACCAGTGACCCAACCGGGACAGGGCTAAACAATGAGCAGTTCTTC,CATSDPTGTGLNNEQFF
TRBV5-1,.,TRBJ2-2,.,TGCGCCAGCAGCTTAGCGGGCCACACCGGGGAGCTGTTTTTT,CASSLAGHTGELFF
TRBV20-1,TRBD2,TRBJ2-7,few,TGCAGTGTTGGGTGGGGACTAGCGGCAGCCTACGAGCAGTACTTC,CSVGWGLAAAYEQYF
TRBV20-1,TRBD2,TRBJ2-1,few,TGCAGTGCACTTCGACTAGCGGGAGGGAGCTCCTACAATGAGCAGTTCTTC,CSALRLAGGSSYNEQFF
TRBV5-1,.,TRBJ1-4,few,TGCGCCAGCAATCGGGGGACTAATGAAAAACTGTTTTTT,CASNRGTNEKLFF
TRBV30,.,TRBJ2-7,.,TGTGCCTGGAGGGACAGCAATCCCTACGAGCAGTACTTC,CAWRDSNPYEQYF
TRBV5-1,TRBD2,TRBJ2-5,many,TGTGCCAGCAGTTCCGGGGGGGGAGAGACCCAGTACTTC,CASSSGGGETQYF
TRBV19,.,TRBJ2-1,.,TGTGCCAGTAGTATTCTACAGGGTAATGAGCAGTTCTTC,CASSILQGNEQFF
TRBV7-3,.,TRBJ2-1,few,TGTGCCAGCAGCCCGGGGCCGGGATATAGCGCCCATGAGCAGTTCTTC,CASSPGPGYSAHEQFF
TRBV12-3/TRBV12-4,TRBD1,TRBJ2-2,many,TGTGCCAGCAGTCACCGACAGGGATGGCGAGCCGGGGAGCTGTTTTTT,CASSHRQGWRAGELFF
TRBV20-1,.,TRBJ2-5,few,TGCAGTGCTGGGACCCCAGAGACCCAGTACTTC,CSAGTPETQYF
TRBV28,.,TRBJ2-1,many,TGTGCCAGCAGTTTGGAGGGACAACCCTACAATGAGCAGTTCTTC,CASSLEGQPYNEQFF
TRBV4-2,TRBD2,TRBJ2-2,.,TGTGCTACCAATAGCGGGACGAACACCGGGGAGCTGTTTTTT,CATNSGTNTGELFF
TRBV6-5,.,TRBJ2-7,many,TGTGCCAGCAGTTACTCGGAATACGTCTGGGAGCAGTACTTC,CASSYSEYVWEQYF
TRBV7-2,.,TRBJ2-3,.,TGTGCCAGCAGCTTTCCCTCCACACAGGAGTATTTT,CASSFPSTQEYF
TRBV6-5,.,TRBJ2-7,many,TGTGCCAGCAGTTACTCGTCCAGTCGGACCTACGAGCAGTACTTC,CASSYSSSRTYEQYF
TRBV20-1,TRBD2,TRBJ2-4,.,TGCAGTGCTAGAGATGGGCTAGCGGGAGGGCCGACCGAGTACTTC,CSARDGLAGGPTEYF
TRBV6-1,TRBD2,TRBJ2-3,few,TGTGCCAGCAGTGATAGACTATTAAGGACTAGCGGGGACACAGATACGCAGTATTTT,CASSDRLLRTSGDTDTQYF
TRBV9,.,TRBJ2-3,many,TGTGCCAGCAGCGCAACCGGGCAGCAAGGTACAGATACGCAGTATTTT,CASSATGQQGTDTQYF
TRBV7-2,.,TRBJ1-3,.,TGTGCCAGCAGCCCCAGAGCAAACACCATATATTTT,CASSPRANTIYF